These 21 T cell receptor beta chains were sequenced from one sample in a study of T cell repertoires in cytomegalovirus infection. These receptors are not linked to any known antigen. TCRdb analysed the reads with MiXCR anew, one entry per CDR3 protein. The data contain under 450,000 distinct CDR3 sequences, about a third of them singletons. The sample consisted of cultured PBMCs, taken from culture after CMV antigen stimulation. These receptors were obtained from a human donor in good health (CMV status not recorded). Some clones in this sample may be carry-over from other donors' samples.

The DNA for the CDR3 is TGTGCCAGCAGCTTAGGTGGGACAGCCTCCCGGCCCATATATTTT. Protein product: CASSLGGTASRPIYF. The genes are TRBV7-2 and TRBJ1-3; 7 bases map to TRBD1. V was clipped by 1 base and J by 11 bases; unmatched bases: 11. CDR1 and CDR2 from the germline V gene are SGHTA and FQGNSA. The CDR3 length is 15 residues.

The chain links TRBV6-5 to TRBJ2-2; 10 positions match TRBD2. This CDR3 has 15 residues. Germline assignment: CDR1 MNHEY and CDR2 SVGAGI. The junction had 6 bases not matched to a gene; V was cut back by 5 bases and J by 6 bases. The DNA of the CDR3 is TGTGCCAGCAGTCCTCGGGGACTAGCGTCCGGGGAGCTGTTTTTT. Amino acid sequence: CASSPRGLASGELFF.

This clonotype has just a few counts. The chain carries TRBV10-3 and TRBJ1-6, with D perhaps TRBD1 (5 bases). The V end was cut by 7 bases, the J end by 5 bases, with 12 bases between. This CDR3 has 14 residues. The V gene's germline CDR1 is ENHRY and CDR2 SYGVKD. DNA of the CDR3: TGTGCCATCAAACCGGGACGGGATAATTCACCCCTCCACTTT. It is translated as CAIKPGRDNSPLHF.

This clonotype showed up just once. This chain uses TRBV6-5 with TRBJ1-2; TRBD1 agrees at 8 bases. CDR3 length: 14 amino acids. Trimming removed 6 bases from V and 4 bases from J; junction bases left unmatched: 7. Germline V CDR1 and CDR2: MNHEY, SVGAGI. The CDR3 DNA is TGTGCCAGCAGACAGACAGGGGCATCCTATGGCTACACCTTC. Its translation: CASRQTGASYGYTF.

There are many counts of this clonotype. This chain connects TRBV7-2 to TRBJ2-4; 12 bases match TRBD2. V was clipped by 5 bases and J by 3 bases; unmatched bases: 11. Germline CDR1 reads SGHTA; CDR2 reads FQGNSA. CDR3 length: 18 amino acids. This CDR3 is CASSPVRASGRVKNIQYF. The CDR3 DNA sequence: TGTGCCAGCAGCCCGGTCAGGGCTAGCGGGAGGGTCAAAAACATTCAGTACTTC.

This clonotype has a single count. This chain uses TRBV29-1 with TRBJ1-4, with a tentative D call TRBD1 (6 bases). The V end was cut by 5 bases, the J end by 7 bases, with 14 bases between. CDR1 SQVTM and CDR2 ANQGSEA come from the germline V gene. There are 13 residues in the CDR3. The CDR3 DNA reads as TGCAGCGTTCTAGGGGGGGGGTCTGAAAAACTGTTTTTT. Residues: CSVLGGGSEKLFF.

This clonotype has more than one count but fewer than ten. This chain connects TRBV12-3 or TRBV12-4 to TRBJ2-7, with D hard to call. Deletions cut 1 base from V and 6 bases from J, with 4 bases between. The CDR3 has 11 amino acids. For the CDR3, the DNA is TGTGCCAGCAGTTTAGGACGCGAGCAGTACGTC. Translated: CASSLGREQYV.

This clonotype was found many times. The CDR3 here is CASSLLSGGYGDTQYF. The CDR3 DNA reads as TGTGCCAGCAGCTTGCTGTCAGGGGGCTATGGAGATACGCAGTATTTT. This chain joins TRBV7-2 and TRBJ2-3; TRBD1 matches at 8 bases. This CDR3 has 16 residues. The germline CDR1 and CDR2 sequences are SGHTA and FQGNSA. Trimming at V came to 3 bases and at J to 5 bases, leaving 10 bases not matched to a gene.

This clonotype was seen a handful of times. This rearrangement joins TRBV4-3 to TRBJ1-5; perhaps TRBD1 as D (5 bases). V lost 0 bases, J lost 4 bases, and 13 bases lay in between. Germline loops: CDR1 LGHNA, CDR2 YSLEER. The CDR3 runs to 16 residues. CDR3 DNA: TGCGCCAGCAGCCAAGAACCTGGGGCACTTAATCAGCCCCAGCATTTT. The encoded protein is CASSQEPGALNQPQHF.

This clonotype came up a few times. The chain has TRBV4-1 and TRBJ1-2, with a possible D match to TRBD1 (6 bases). Germline CDR1 reads MGHRA; CDR2 reads YSYEKL. V lost 0 bases and J 2 bases, leaving 13 bases between the germline ends. This CDR3 has 16 amino acids. CDR3 DNA sequence: TGCGCCAGCAGCCAAGACCTTCCGAGGGGGAACTATGGCTACACCTTC. Translated: CASSQDLPRGNYGYTF.

DNA for the CDR3: TGTGCCAGCAGGCTACAGGCATACGACACTGAAGCTTTCTTT. Protein: CASRLQAYDTEAFF. This chain uses TRBV5-4 with TRBJ1-1; possible D gene TRBD1, 5 bases. Germline V CDR1 and CDR2: SGHNT, YYREEE (reference sequence). Between the trimmed V and J ends, which lost 5 bases and 3 bases, there was a span of 14 bases. The CDR3 has 14 residues.

This clonotype was seen only a few times. This chain connects TRBV5-1 to TRBJ2-1; 9 bases align to TRBD2. Unmatched junction bases numbered 10, after V lost 1 base and J lost 5 bases. The length of the CDR3 is 17 residues. Looked up from germline, CDR1 is SGHRS and CDR2 is YFSETQ. CDR3 DNA sequence: TGCGCCAGCAGCTTGCGGAGGGCGGGAGGGCCCGACAATGAGCAGTTCTTC. Translation: CASSLRRAGGPDNEQFF.

This clonotype has at least ten counts. The gene calls are TRBV7-8 and TRBJ2-7; D perhaps matches TRBD1 (6 bases). The V gene lost 5 bases and the J gene lost 2 bases, with 10 bases spanning the gap. This CDR3 is 13 amino acids long. The germline V gene encodes CDR1 SGHVS and CDR2 FQNEAQ. The CDR3 DNA follows: TGTGCCAGCAGCACAACAGGGCCCTACGAGCAGTACTTC. Translating it yields CASSTTGPYEQYF.

The rearrangement joins TRBV28 to TRBJ1-2, with 7 positions matching TRBD1. The junction had 2 bases not matched to a gene; V was cut back by 5 bases and J by 5 bases. CDR1 is MDHEN and CDR2 is SYDVKM in the germline V gene. The CDR3 totals 12 residues. For the CDR3, the DNA is TGTGCCAGCAGTCGACAGGGATATGGCTACACCTTC. Its translation is CASSRQGYGYTF.

The chain has TRBV7-2 and TRBJ2-3; no clear D. Germline CDR1 and CDR2: SGHTA and FQGNSA. Deletions cut 2 bases from V and 0 bases from J, with 12 bases between. The CDR3 contains 16 residues. CDR3 sequence (DNA): TGTGCCAGCAGCTTACTGGAGCGACGTAGCACAGATACGCAGTATTTT. Translating it yields CASSLLERRSTDTQYF.

The chain links TRBV7-9 to TRBJ2-3; D ambiguous. Germline CDR1 is SEHNR and CDR2 is FQNEAQ (reference sequence). Trimming cost V 4 bases and J 1 base, with 12 bases left between them. The CDR3 loop spans 15 amino acids. CDR3 DNA: TGTGCCAGCAGCTACGCTTCCAGCGGCACAGATACGCAGTATTTT. Translated, it gives CASSYASSGTDTQYF.

This clonotype was counted once. The J gene is TRBJ2-1, the V gene TRBV4-2; D perhaps matches TRBD2 (6 bases). V dropped 1 base and J dropped 7 bases, with 17 bases sitting between them. Germline lookup yields CDR1 LGHNA and CDR2 YNFKEQ. The CDR3 contains 16 residues. CDR3 loop: CASSQGSGRPWNEQFF. DNA of the CDR3: TGTGCCAGCAGCCAAGGATCCGGGAGACCCTGGAATGAGCAGTTCTTC.

The rearrangement links TRBV27 to TRBJ2-2; D is undetermined. Trimming cost V 6 bases and J 8 bases, with 10 bases left between them. Germline values: CDR1 MNHEY, CDR2 SMNVEV (reference sequence). CDR3 length equals 12 residues. CDR3 protein: CASRTRTGELFF. The CDR3 DNA is TGTGCCAGCAGGACACGAACTGGGGAGCTGTTTTTT.

The chain is built from TRBV28 and TRBJ2-2, with D perhaps matching TRBD1 (5 bases). There are 15 residues in the CDR3. V lost 3 bases and J 1 base, leaving 9 bases between the germline ends. Germline values: CDR1 MDHEN, CDR2 SYDVKM. CDR3 DNA sequence: TGTGCCAGCAGTTTCAGGGTGGAGAACACCGGGGAGCTGTTTTTT. Translation gives CASSFRVENTGELFF.

The V and J genes are TRBV7-2 and TRBJ1-4; 7 nucleotides agree with TRBD1. This CDR3 has 13 residues. Germline V gene lookup returns CDR1 SGHTA and CDR2 FQGNSA. The J segment lost 8 bases and the V segment lost 2 bases, leaving 2 bases of the junction unmatched. The CDR3: CASSLQQGEKLFF. For the CDR3, the DNA is TGTGCCAGCAGCTTACAACAGGGGGAAAAACTGTTTTTT.

V gene TRBV4-1 combines with J gene TRBJ2-2, with D hard to call. Germline CDR1 reads MGHRA; CDR2 reads YSYEKL. V dropped 1 base and J dropped 0 bases, with 9 bases sitting between them. This CDR3 comprises 16 residues. In DNA form, the CDR3 reads TGCGCCAGCAGCCAAGGACTGGGATCGAACACCGGGGAGCTGTTTTTT. This sequence encodes CASSQGLGSNTGELFF.